This T cell receptor beta chain was sequenced for a study of siplizumab effects on memory and regulatory T cells. Details on this clone: Its antigen is not known.

Findings and caveats of the study: No functional test confirmed suppression by proliferating siplizumab-culture Tregs. Most alloreactive clones went unmapped to unstimulated subsets; only a minor fraction mapped.

Assay: immunoSEQ multiplex PCR; the TCRdb copy retains only in-frame clones and omits some. Here the sample spans about 100,000 clones, about 91% being singletons. The V gene lost 0 bases and the J gene lost 3 bases, with 10 bases spanning the gap. CDR1 SGHKS and CDR2 YYEKEE come from the germline V gene (reference sequence). This CDR3 comprises 14 residues. The V and J genes are TRBV5-5 and TRBJ2-7; D possibly corresponds to TRBD1 (5 bases). The material sequenced was Tregs sorted from blood. The clonotype comes from a human donor in good health. CDR3 region: CASSLGQLNYEQYF. The CDR3 bases are TGTGCCAGCAGCTTGGGACAGTTGAACTACGAGCAGTACTTC.